The 21 T cell receptor beta chains given below trace back to one sample, sequenced in a study of blood T cell repertoires in COVID-19. Here immunoSEQ multiplex PCR was the method, and the copy in TCRdb shows in-frame clones only, minus some. The sample yields fewer than 110,000 clones, 87% seen once. The sample taken for sequencing was peripheral blood. The receptors derive from a man aged 50 or older in a cohort sampled during active COVID-19.

The chain carries TRBV7-9 and TRBJ1-2; tentatively, D is TRBD1 (5 bases). CDR1 is SEHNR, CDR2 FQNEAQ, per germline (reference sequence). Trimming left V 5 bases short and J 6 bases short, with 13 bases between. This CDR3 has 13 residues. The CDR3 sequence: CASSHSQENGYTF. Here the CDR3 DNA reads TGTGCCAGCAGCCATTCACAGGAGAATGGCTACACCTTC.

The genes are TRBV6-6 and TRBJ2-2, with TRBD1 matching over 8 bases. Germline loops: CDR1 MNHNY, CDR2 SVGAGI (reference sequence). The ends lost 2 bases at V and 4 bases at J; junction bases unmatched: 6. The CDR3 covers 16 residues. CDR3 bases: TGTGCCAGCAGTTACCAGGGGGCGGCGGTCACCGGGGAGCTGTTTTTT. It specifies CASSYQGAAVTGELFF.

This chain connects TRBV5-8 to TRBJ1-5; 8 bases fit TRBD1. V lost 4 bases to trimming and J lost 1 base; unmatched junction nucleotides: 7. Looked up from germline, CDR1 is SGHTS and CDR2 is YDEGEE. This CDR3 contains 16 residues. The CDR3 region has the DNA TGTGCCAGCAGCGGCGACAGGGGACGAAGCAATCAGCCCCAGCATTTT. This translates into CASSGDRGRSNQPQHF. The full variable domain, with the rest looked up from reference TRBV5-8 and TRBJ1-5, is EAGVTQSPTHLIKTRGQQATLRCSPISGHTSVYWYQQALGLGLQFLLWYDEGEERNRGNFPPRFSGRQFPNYSSELNVNALELEDSALYLCASSGDRGRSNQPQHFGDGTRLSIL.

Regarding this clone: This sample also contains other DNA sequences that code for the same CDR3. The V gene is TRBV18, the J gene TRBJ2-1, with 9 bases that match TRBD2. With 3 bases clipped from V and 4 bases from J, the junction kept 4 bases outside the gene matches. Germline CDR1 is KGHSH and CDR2 is LQKENI. CDR3 size: 15 residues. The CDR3 is CASSPQSGGYNEQFF. The DNA of the CDR3 is TGTGCCAGCTCACCGCAGAGCGGGGGGTACAATGAGCAGTTCTTC.

The chain combines TRBV5-1 with TRBJ2-2, with D possibly matching TRBD2 (5 bases). V lost 4 bases, J lost 3 bases, and 7 bases lay in between. The germline V gene encodes CDR1 SGHRS and CDR2 YFSETQ. The CDR3 consists of 13 residues. The CDR3 loop is CASSTGDTGELFF. CDR3 coding DNA: TGCGCCAGCAGCACCGGGGACACCGGGGAGCTGTTTTTT.

This chain connects TRBV5-1 to TRBJ2-2, with 7 bases identical to TRBD1. The CDR3 runs to 15 residues. Germline CDR1 SGHRS, CDR2 YFSETQ. The trim removed 1 base at V and 3 bases at J, leaving 3 bases unmatched. CDR3: CASSLSGQYTGELFF. Here the CDR3 DNA reads TGCGCCAGCAGCTTGTCGGGACAGTACACCGGGGAGCTGTTTTTT.

This rearrangement joins TRBV11-2 to TRBJ2-3; possible D gene TRBD1, 5 bases. V gave up 4 bases and J gave up 2 bases, with 13 bases separating them. The CDR3 runs 15 residues. Germline-derived CDR1 and CDR2 are SGHAT and FQNNGV. The CDR3 region has the DNA TGTGCCAGCAGCTCTGTTGGGGCGCACACAGATACGCAGTATTTT. As protein: CASSSVGAHTDTQYF.

This chain joins TRBV3-1 (or the pseudogene TRBV3-2) and TRBJ2-1; D might be TRBD1 (5 bases). V lost 3 bases, J lost 8 bases, and 8 bases lay in between. The CDR3 runs 12 residues. The germline V gene encodes CDR1 LGHDT and CDR2 YNNKEL (reference sequence). The CDR3 DNA reads TGTGCCAGCAGCCATCAGGGTGATGAGCAGTTCTTC. It specifies CASSHQGDEQFF.

The CDR3 DNA is TGTGCCAGCAGCTTAGAAGGGACAGGGGTTTCCTACGAGCAGTACTTC. Amino acids: CASSLEGTGVSYEQYF. The V call is TRBV11-3, the J call TRBJ2-7; TRBD1 agrees at 10 bases. The germline V gene encodes CDR1 SGHNT and CDR2 YENEEA. Losses at the gene ends were 0 bases for V and 1 base for J; bases not matched to a gene: 3. The CDR3 contains 16 residues.

The rearrangement uses TRBV11-2 and TRBJ2-7; 10 positions agree with TRBD1. This CDR3 contains 16 residues. V lost 1 base and J lost 2; bases outside the gene matches: 5. Germline assignment: CDR1 SGHAT and CDR2 FQNNGV. CDR3 amino acids: CASSLGGTGVTYEQYF. The CDR3 DNA is TGTGCCAGCAGCTTAGGGGGGACAGGGGTAACCTACGAGCAGTACTTC.

The chain employs TRBV5-1 and TRBJ2-7, with 7 bases matching TRBD1. The CDR3 runs to 13 residues. Germline trimming cut 6 bases from V and 3 bases from J; bases unmatched to any gene: 6. Germline V gives CDR1 SGHRS, CDR2 YFSETQ. The CDR3 sequence: CASTRQGNYEQYF. The CDR3 DNA reads as TGCGCCAGCACAAGACAGGGAAACTACGAGCAGTACTTC.

The gene calls are TRBV5-1 and TRBJ1-4; TRBD1 aligns across 8 bases. The V segment lost 5 bases and the J segment 5 bases; nucleotides outside the gene matches: 5. CDR1 and CDR2 (germline): SGHRS, YFSETQ. The CDR3 extends over 14 amino acids. The CDR3 loop reads CASRPRDRNEKLFF. CDR3 in DNA: TGCGCCAGCAGACCCCGGGACAGGAATGAAAAACTGTTTTTT.

The chain has TRBV5-8 and TRBJ2-7; D remains unclear. Trimming left V 1 base short and J 4 bases short, with 9 bases between. The CDR3 loop spans 13 amino acids. Germline V gene sequence: CDR1 SGHTS, CDR2 YDEGEE. CDR3 in DNA: TGTGCCAGCAGCTTGAATTCTAGGTACGAGCAGTACGTC. It encodes CASSLNSRYEQYV.

V usage is TRBV19 and J usage is TRBJ1-2; a possible D gene is TRBD1 (6 bases). The CDR3 has 16 amino acids. Germline-derived CDR1 and CDR2 are LNHDA and SQIVND (reference sequence). V was cut by 6 bases and J by 6 bases, with 23 bases left in between. CDR3 sequence: CASSPLDRPGDHGYTF. Written as DNA, the CDR3 is TGTGCCAGTAGCCCTCTAGACCGACCAGGGGATCATGGCTACACCTTC. Variable domain in full (rest from reference TRBV19 and TRBJ1-2): DGGITQSPKYLFRKEGQNVTLSCEQNLNHDAMYWYRQDPGQGLRLIYYSQIVNDFQKGDIAEGYSVSREKKESFPLTVTSAQKNPTAFYLCASSPLDRPGDHGYTFGSGTRLTVV.

V and J are TRBV7-6 and TRBJ2-3; a weak D match, TRBD2 (7 bases). The CDR3 contains 16 residues. V shed 2 bases and J shed 2 bases, with 14 bases lying between them. Germline CDR1 and CDR2: SGHVS and FNYEAQ. DNA for the CDR3: TGTGCCAGCAGCTTACTTGGCGGGGGCAACACAGATACGCAGTATTTT. Translated: CASSLLGGGNTDTQYF.

The rearrangement joins TRBV15 to TRBJ2-5; 8 bases align to TRBD1. This CDR3 region has 15 residues. The germline V gene encodes CDR1 LNHNV and CDR2 YYDKDF (reference sequence). V shed 3 bases, J shed 5 bases, and the junction held 8 bases outside the gene matches. As DNA, the CDR3 is TGTGCCACCAGCAGGTCGGGACAGGCGGTGGAGACCCAGTACTTC. This sequence encodes CATSRSGQAVETQYF.

This clone was detected a few times. The rearrangement links TRBV6-2 or TRBV6-3 to TRBJ1-5; D not resolved. The V gene's germline CDR1 is MNHEY and CDR2 SVGEGT. This CDR3 comprises 13 residues. The V end was cut by 2 bases, the J end by 4 bases, with 6 bases between. This chain's CDR3 is CASSYPGNQPQHF. CDR3 DNA: TGTGCCAGCAGTTACCCCGGGAATCAGCCCCAGCATTTT.

This chain joins TRBV3-1 (or the pseudogene TRBV3-2) and TRBJ2-3; 10 bases fit TRBD1. CDR1 and CDR2 from the germline V gene are LGHDT and YNNKEL (reference sequence). The CDR3 consists of 15 residues. With 4 bases clipped from V and 2 bases from J, the junction kept 3 bases outside the gene matches. The CDR3 DNA follows: TGTGCCAGCAGCCCGGGACAGGGGTACACAGATACGCAGTATTTT. This encodes CASSPGQGYTDTQYF.

The CDR3 spells CASSRTSDWEQYF. The DNA for the CDR3 is TGTGCCAGCAGTAGGACTAGCGATTGGGAGCAGTACTTC. The chain recombines TRBV7-6 with TRBJ2-7, with 9 bases that match TRBD2. The V gene end was trimmed by 6 bases and the J gene end by 7 bases; junction bases not matched to a gene: 7. CDR3 size: 13 residues. The germline CDR1 and CDR2 sequences are SGHVS and FNYEAQ. Full variable domain (rest looked up from reference TRBV7-6 and TRBJ2-7): GAGVSQSPRYKVTKRGQDVALRCDPISGHVSLYWYRQALGQGPEFLTYFNYEAQQDKSGLPNDRFSAERPEGSISTLTIQRTEQRDSAMYRCASSRTSDWEQYFGPGTRLTVT.

J is TRBJ2-3 and V is TRBV18; 7 bases fit TRBD2. With 4 bases clipped from V and 5 bases from J, the junction kept 6 bases outside the gene matches. This CDR3 comprises 14 residues. Looked up from germline, CDR1 is KGHSH and CDR2 is LQKENI. The CDR3 nucleotides are TGTGCCAGCTCACGAGCGGGGACGCTAGATACGCAGTATTTT. This sequence encodes CASSRAGTLDTQYF.

This clone was counted between two and nine times. The chain recombines TRBV5-4 with TRBJ1-1; 9 nucleotides agree with TRBD1. In germline, CDR1 is SGHNT, CDR2 YYREEE (reference sequence). The CDR3 length is 15 residues. V dropped 0 bases and J dropped 4; count of bases not matched to a gene: 4. The DNA of the CDR3 is TGTGCCAGCAGCTTGGAGGGGACAGGGTTCACTGAAGCTTTCTTT. Translation: CASSLEGTGFTEAFF. Supplemented by reference TRBV5-4 and TRBJ1-1, the full variable domain reads ETGVTQSPTHLIKTRGQQVTLRCSSQSGHNTVSWYQQALGQGPQFIFQYYREEENGRGNFPPRFSGLQFPNYSSELNVNALELDDSALYLCASSLEGTGFTEAFFGQGTRLTVV.